The clone carrying this T cell receptor beta chain is a singleton in its sample. The germline gives CDR1 SNHLY, CDR2 FYNNEI. V lost 2 bases and J 0 bases, leaving 11 bases between the germline ends. This CDR3 is built from 16 residues. The source of the sample is a study of CD8+ T cells in alopecia areata. Collection of lesional scalp punch biopsies and peripheral blood was performed in alopecia areata patients. Extraction and reverse transcription of RNA yielded cDNA as the sequencing template. The protocol was immunoSEQ multiplex PCR, while the TCRdb copy is restricted to in-frame clones and leaves out a portion. Here the sample spans about 8,900 clones, 67% being singletons.

The chain recombines TRBV2 with TRBJ1-3; D not resolved. The sample taken for sequencing was skin. The TCR sequence derives from a human donor with alopecia areata. The CDR3 bases are TGTGCCAGCAGTGAACGATGGACCGGCTCTGGAAACACCATATATTTT. This sequence encodes CASSERWTGSGNTIYF.